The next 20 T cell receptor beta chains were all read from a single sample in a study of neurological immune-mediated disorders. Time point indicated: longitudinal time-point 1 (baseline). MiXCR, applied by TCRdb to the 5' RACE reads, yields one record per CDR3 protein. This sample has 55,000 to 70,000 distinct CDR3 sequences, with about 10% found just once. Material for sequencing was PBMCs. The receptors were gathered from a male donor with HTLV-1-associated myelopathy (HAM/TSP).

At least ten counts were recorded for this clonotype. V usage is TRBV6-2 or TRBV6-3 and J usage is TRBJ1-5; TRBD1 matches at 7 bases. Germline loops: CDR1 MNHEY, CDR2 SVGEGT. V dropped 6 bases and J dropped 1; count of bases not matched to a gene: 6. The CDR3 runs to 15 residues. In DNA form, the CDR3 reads TGTGCCAGCAGCCCGGACAGGTCGAGCAATCAGCCCCAGCATTTT. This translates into CASSPDRSSNQPQHF.

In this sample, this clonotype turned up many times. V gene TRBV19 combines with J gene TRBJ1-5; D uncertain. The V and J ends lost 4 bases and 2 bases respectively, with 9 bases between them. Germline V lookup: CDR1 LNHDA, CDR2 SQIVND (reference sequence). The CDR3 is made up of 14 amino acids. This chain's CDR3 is CASSTHRGNQPQHF. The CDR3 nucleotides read TGTGCCAGTAGTACGCACCGTGGCAATCAGCCCCAGCATTTT. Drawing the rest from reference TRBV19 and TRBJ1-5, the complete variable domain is DGGITQSPKYLFRKEGQNVTLSCEQNLNHDAMYWYRQDPGQGLRLIYYSQIVNDFQKGDIAEGYSVSREKKESFPLTVTSAQKNPTAFYLCASSTHRGNQPQHFGDGTRLSIL.

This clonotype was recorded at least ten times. The CDR3: CSVEDMDSHNYGYTF. DNA of the CDR3: TGCAGCGTTGAAGATATGGACTCTCATAACTATGGCTACACCTTC. This chain uses TRBV29-1 with TRBJ1-2; D remains ambiguous. Germline CDR1 SQVTM, CDR2 ANQGSEA. V was cut by 0 bases and J by 1 base, with 12 bases left in between. The CDR3 runs to 15 residues.

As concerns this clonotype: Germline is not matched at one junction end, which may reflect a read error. The DNA for the CDR3 is TGTGCGAGCAGCTTAGGGCAGGCCTACACTAAAGCTTTCTTT. Translated: CASSLGQAYTKAFF. The gene calls are TRBV7-9 and TRBJ1-1; the D is unclear. Per germline, CDR1 SEHNR and CDR2 FQNEAQ (reference sequence). This CDR3 comprises 14 residues.

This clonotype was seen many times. CDR3 DNA sequence: TGCAGTGCTAGAAGGCAGAACACTGAAGCTTTCTTT. Translating gives CSARRQNTEAFF. This rearrangement joins TRBV20-1 to TRBJ1-1; D remains ambiguous. CDR1 is DFQATT, CDR2 SNEGSKA, per germline (reference sequence). V gave up 2 bases and J gave up 1 base, with 5 bases separating them. The CDR3 consists of 12 residues.

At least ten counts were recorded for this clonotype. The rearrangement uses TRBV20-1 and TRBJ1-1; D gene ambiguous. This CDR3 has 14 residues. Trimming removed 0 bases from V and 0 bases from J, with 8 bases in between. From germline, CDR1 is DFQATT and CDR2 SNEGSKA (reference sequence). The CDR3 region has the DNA TGCAGTGCTAGAGACCGACGGGTGAACACTGAAGCTTTCTTT. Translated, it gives CSARDRRVNTEAFF.

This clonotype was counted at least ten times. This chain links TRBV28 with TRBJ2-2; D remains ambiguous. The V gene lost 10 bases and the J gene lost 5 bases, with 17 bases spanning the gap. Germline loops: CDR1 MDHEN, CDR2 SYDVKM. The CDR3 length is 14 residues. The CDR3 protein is CATQTPLRTGELFF. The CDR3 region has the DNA TGTGCCACCCAGACTCCTTTAAGGACCGGGGAGCTGTTTTTT.

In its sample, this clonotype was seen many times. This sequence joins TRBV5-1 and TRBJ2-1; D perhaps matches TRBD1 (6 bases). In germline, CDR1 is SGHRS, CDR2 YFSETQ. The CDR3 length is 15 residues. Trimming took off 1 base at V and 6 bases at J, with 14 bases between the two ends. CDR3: CASSLMDRGSNEQFF. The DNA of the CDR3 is TGCGCCAGCAGCTTGATGGACAGAGGCTCCAATGAGCAGTTCTTC. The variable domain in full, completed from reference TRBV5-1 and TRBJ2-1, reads KAGVTQTPRYLIKTRGQQVTLSCSPISGHRSVSWYQQTPGQGLQFLFEYFSETQRNKGNFPGRFSGRQFSNSRSEMNVSTLELGDSALYLCASSLMDRGSNEQFFGPGTRLTVL.

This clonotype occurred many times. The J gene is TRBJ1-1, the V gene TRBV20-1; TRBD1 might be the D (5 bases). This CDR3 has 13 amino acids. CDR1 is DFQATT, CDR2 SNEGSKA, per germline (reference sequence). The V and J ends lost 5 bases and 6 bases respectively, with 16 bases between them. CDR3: CSAAWGVFAEAFF. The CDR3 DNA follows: TGCAGTGCTGCCTGGGGGGTTTTCGCTGAAGCTTTCTTT.

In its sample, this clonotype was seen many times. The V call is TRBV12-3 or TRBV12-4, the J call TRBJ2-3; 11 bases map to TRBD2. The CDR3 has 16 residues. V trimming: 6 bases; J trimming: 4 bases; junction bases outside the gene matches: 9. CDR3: CASSPPTSGGSDTQYF. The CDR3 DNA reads TGTGCCAGCAGCCCCCCAACTAGCGGGGGTTCAGATACGCAGTATTTT.

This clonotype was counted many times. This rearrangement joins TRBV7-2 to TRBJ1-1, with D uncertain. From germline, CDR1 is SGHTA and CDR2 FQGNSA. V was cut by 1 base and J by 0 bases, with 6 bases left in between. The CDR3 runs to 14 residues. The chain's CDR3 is CASSLGQMNTEAFF. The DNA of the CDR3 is TGTGCCAGCAGCTTAGGTCAGATGAACACTGAAGCTTTCTTT.

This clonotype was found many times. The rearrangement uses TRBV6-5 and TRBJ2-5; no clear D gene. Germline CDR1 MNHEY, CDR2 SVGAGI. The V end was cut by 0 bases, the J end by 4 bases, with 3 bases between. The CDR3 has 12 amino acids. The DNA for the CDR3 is TGTGCCAGCAGTTACTCTAGAGAGACCCAGTACTTC. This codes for CASSYSRETQYF.

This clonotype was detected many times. This CDR3 is CASSLPEGGGSYNEQFF. DNA of the CDR3: TGTGCCAGCAGCTTACCGGAGGGCGGGGGGTCGTACAATGAGCAGTTCTTC. V is TRBV7-2 and J is TRBJ2-1; 8 bases fit TRBD2. CDR3 length: 17 residues. Germline lookup yields CDR1 SGHTA and CDR2 FQGNSA. V shed 2 bases, J shed 4 bases, and the junction held 10 bases outside the gene matches.

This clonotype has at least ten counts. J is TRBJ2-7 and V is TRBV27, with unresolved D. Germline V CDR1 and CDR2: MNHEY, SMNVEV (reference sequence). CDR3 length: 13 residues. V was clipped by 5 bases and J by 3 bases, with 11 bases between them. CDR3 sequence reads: CASSLNHHYEQYF. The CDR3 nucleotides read TGTGCCAGCAGTCTCAACCACCACTACGAGCAGTACTTC.

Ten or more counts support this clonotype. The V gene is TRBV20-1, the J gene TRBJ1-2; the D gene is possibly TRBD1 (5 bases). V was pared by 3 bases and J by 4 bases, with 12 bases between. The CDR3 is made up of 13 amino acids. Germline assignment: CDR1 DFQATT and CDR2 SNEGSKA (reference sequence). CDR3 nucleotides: TGCAGTGCTAGTGAGCAGGGCTCCTATGGCTACACCTTC. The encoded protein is CSASEQGSYGYTF.

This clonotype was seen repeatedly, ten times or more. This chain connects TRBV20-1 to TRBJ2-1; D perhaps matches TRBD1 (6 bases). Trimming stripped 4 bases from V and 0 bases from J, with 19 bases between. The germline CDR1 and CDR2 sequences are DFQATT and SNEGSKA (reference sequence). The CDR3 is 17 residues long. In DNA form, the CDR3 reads TGCAGTGCTAAACCTACCAGGGGTCCGAGCTCCTACAATGAGCAGTTCTTC. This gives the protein CSAKPTRGPSSYNEQFF.

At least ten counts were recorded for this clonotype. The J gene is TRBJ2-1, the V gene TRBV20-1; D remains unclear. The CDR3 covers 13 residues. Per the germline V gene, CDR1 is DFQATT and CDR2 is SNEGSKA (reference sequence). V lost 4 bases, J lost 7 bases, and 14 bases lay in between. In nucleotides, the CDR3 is TGCAGTGCTATCCCTTTGGGTCGAAATGAGCAGTTCTTC. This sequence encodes CSAIPLGRNEQFF.

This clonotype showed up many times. CDR3 protein: CASSLGRGRAVSYGYTF. CDR3 sequence (DNA): TGTGCCAGCAGCTTAGGCAGGGGCAGGGCTGTGTCCTATGGCTACACCTTC. The V gene is TRBV7-2, the J gene TRBJ1-2, with D possibly matching TRBD1 (6 bases). Trimming left V 1 base short and J 4 bases short, with 19 bases between. CDR3 length: 17 residues. The germline CDR1 and CDR2 sequences are SGHTA and FQGNSA.

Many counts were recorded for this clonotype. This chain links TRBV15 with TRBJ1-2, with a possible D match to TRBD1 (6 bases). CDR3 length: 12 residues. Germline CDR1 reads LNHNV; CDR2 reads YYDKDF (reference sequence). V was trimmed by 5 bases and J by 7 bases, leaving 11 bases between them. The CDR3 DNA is TGTGCCACCAGCGGACAGTTTGGTGGCTACACCTTC. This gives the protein CATSGQFGGYTF. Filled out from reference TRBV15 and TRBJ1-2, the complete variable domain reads DAMVIQNPRYQVTQFGKPVTLSCSQTLNHNVMYWYQQKSSQAPKLLFHYYDKDFNNEADTPDNFQSRRPNTSFCFLDIRSPGLGDTAMYLCATSGQFGGYTFGSGTRLTVV.

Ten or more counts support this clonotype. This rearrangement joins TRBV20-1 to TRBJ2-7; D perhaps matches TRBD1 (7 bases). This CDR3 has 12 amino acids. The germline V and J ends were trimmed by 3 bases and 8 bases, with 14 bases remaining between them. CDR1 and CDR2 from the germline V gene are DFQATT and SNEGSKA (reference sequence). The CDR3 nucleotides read TGCAGTGCTAGGTCAGGGGGGCAACAGCAGTACTTC. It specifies CSARSGGQQQYF.